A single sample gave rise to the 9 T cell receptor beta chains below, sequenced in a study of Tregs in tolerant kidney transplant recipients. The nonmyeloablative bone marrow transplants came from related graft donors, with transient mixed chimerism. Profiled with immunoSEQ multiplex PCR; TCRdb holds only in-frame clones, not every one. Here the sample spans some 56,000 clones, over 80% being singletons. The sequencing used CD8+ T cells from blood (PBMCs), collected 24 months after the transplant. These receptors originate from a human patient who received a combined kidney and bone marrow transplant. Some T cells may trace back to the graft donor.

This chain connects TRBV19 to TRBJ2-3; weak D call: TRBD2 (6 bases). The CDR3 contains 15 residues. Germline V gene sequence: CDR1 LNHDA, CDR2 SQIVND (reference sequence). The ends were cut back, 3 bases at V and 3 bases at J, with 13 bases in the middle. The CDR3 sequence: CASSMVGGYTDTQYF. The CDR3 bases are TGTGCCAGTAGTATGGTCGGGGGTTATACAGATACGCAGTATTTT.

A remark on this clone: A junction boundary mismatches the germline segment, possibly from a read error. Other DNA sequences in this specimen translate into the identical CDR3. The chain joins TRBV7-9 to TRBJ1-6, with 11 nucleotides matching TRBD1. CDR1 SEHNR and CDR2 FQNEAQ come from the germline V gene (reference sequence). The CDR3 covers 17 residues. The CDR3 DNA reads TGTGCCAGCAGCCCGTCCTTGGACAGGGGGCTTGATTCCCCCCTCCACTTT. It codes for CASSPSLDRGLDSPLHF.

CDR3 protein: CASSFGGSETQYF. The CDR3 nucleotides are TGTGCCAGCAGCTTTGGGGGGTCAGAGACCCAGTACTTC. The chain has TRBV7-3 and TRBJ2-5; D may be TRBD2 (6 bases). V lost 3 bases to trimming and J lost 4 bases, with 9 bases between them. Germline V gene data show CDR1 as SGHTA and CDR2 as FQGTGA. CDR3 size: 13 residues.

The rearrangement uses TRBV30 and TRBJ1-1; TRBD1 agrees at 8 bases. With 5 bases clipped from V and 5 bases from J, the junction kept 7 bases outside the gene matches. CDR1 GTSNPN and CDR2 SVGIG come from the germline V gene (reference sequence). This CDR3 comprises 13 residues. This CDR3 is CAWARQGRTEAFF. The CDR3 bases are TGTGCCTGGGCTCGACAGGGGAGGACTGAAGCTTTCTTT.

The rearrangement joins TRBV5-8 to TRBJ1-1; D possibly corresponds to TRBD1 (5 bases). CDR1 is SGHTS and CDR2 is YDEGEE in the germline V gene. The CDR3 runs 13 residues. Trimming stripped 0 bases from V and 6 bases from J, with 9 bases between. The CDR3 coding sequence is TGTGCCAGCAGCTTGGCCGGAGGGGCTGAAGCTTTCTTT. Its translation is CASSLAGGAEAFF.

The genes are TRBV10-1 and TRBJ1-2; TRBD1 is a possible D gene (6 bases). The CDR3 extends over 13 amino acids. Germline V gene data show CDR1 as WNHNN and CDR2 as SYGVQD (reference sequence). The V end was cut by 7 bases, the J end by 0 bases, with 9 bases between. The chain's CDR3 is CASTTGPNYGYTF. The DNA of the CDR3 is TGCGCCAGCACGACAGGTCCTAACTATGGCTACACCTTC.

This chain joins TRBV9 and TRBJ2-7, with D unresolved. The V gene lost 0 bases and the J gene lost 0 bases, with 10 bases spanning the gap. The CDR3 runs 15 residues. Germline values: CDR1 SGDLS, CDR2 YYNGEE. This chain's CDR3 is CASSVDTSRSYEQYF. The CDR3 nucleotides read TGTGCCAGCAGCGTAGACACCTCACGCTCCTACGAGCAGTACTTC. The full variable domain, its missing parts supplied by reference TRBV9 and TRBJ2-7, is DSGVTQTPKHLITATGQRVTLRCSPRSGDLSVYWYQQSLDQGLQFLIQYYNGEERAKGNILERFSAQQFPDLHSELNLSSLELGDSALYFCASSVDTSRSYEQYFGPGTRLTVT.

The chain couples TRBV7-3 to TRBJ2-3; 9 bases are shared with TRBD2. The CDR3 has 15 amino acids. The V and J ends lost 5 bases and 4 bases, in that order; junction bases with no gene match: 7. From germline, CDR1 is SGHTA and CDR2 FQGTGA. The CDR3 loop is CASSPQRGAPDTQYF. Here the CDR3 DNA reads TGTGCCAGCAGCCCCCAGCGGGGGGCCCCAGATACGCAGTATTTT. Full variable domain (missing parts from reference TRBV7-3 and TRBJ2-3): GAGVSQTPSNKVTEKGKYVELRCDPISGHTALYWYRQSLGQGPEFLIYFQGTGAADDSGLPNDRFFAVRPEGSVSTLKIQRTERGDSAVYLCASSPQRGAPDTQYFGPGTRLTVL.

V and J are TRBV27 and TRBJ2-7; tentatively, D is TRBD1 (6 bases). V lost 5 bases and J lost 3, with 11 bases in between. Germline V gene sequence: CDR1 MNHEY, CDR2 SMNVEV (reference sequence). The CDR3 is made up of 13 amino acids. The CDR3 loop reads CASSPGQNYEQYF. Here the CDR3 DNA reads TGTGCCAGCAGTCCTGGACAGAACTACGAGCAGTACTTC.